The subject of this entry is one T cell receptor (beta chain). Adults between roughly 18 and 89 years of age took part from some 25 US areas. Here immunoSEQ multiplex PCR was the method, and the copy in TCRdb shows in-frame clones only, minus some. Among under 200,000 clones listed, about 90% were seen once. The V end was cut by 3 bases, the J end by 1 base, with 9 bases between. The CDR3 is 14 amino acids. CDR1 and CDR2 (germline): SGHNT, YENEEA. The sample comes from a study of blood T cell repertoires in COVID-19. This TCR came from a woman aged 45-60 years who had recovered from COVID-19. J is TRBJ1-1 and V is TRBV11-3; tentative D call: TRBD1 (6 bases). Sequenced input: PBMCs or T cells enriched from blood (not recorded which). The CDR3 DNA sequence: TGTGCCAGCAGCTTTACACAGGGGAACACTGAAGCTTTCTTT. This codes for CASSFTQGNTEAFF.